These T cell receptor beta chains were read from a single sample in a study of shared clonotypes between healthy human individuals. The data were produced by immunoSEQ multiplex PCR, yet TCRdb's version contains in-frame clones alone and is incomplete. Of some 2,100,000 clones listed, 85% to 95% are singletons. The material sequenced was naive CD8+ T cells from PBMCs. The origin of the receptors is a man aged 18-30 years in good health. Some clones in this sample may be carry-over from other donors' samples. Each CDR3 is given with its conserved first and last residue. The order of the fields is D gene, V gene, clone size, J gene, CDR3 protein, CDR3 DNA. D genes are given only for firm matches. A row's size may be missing; if present it is once, few, many or a size class.

.	TRBV29-1	.	TRBJ2-7	CSVVGGSSYEQYF	TGCAGCGTAGTCGGAGGTAGCTCCTACGAGCAGTACTTC
.	TRBV7-9	once	TRBJ2-7	CASSLRDAVHEQYF	TGTGCCAGCAGCTTGAGGGACGCGGTCCACGAGCAGTACTTC
.	TRBV10-3	.	TRBJ2-7	CAISKTVRTDFLSYEQYF	TGTGCCATCAGCAAGACCGTTAGGACAGACTTCTTATCCTACGAGCAGTACTTC
.	TRBV4-1	.	TRBJ1-1	CASSSDGSTEAFF	TGCGCCAGCAGCTCCGATGGGTCGACTGAAGCTTTCTTT
.	TRBV28	.	TRBJ1-2	CASSFEGVHYGYTF	TGTGCCAGCAGTTTTGAGGGAGTACACTATGGCTACACCTTC
TRBD1	TRBV5-6	.	TRBJ1-1	CASSSIRGQGANTEAFF	TGTGCCAGCAGCTCAATCAGAGGACAGGGGGCTAACACTGAAGCTTTCTTT
TRBD2	TRBV28	.	TRBJ2-1	CASSFSTVAGDYNEQFF	TGTGCCAGCAGTTTTTCCACGGTCGCGGGAGACTACAATGAGCAGTTCTTC
.	TRBV9	.	TRBJ1-4	CASSAAGGWGEKLFF	TGTGCCAGCAGCGCCGCAGGAGGTTGGGGTGAAAAACTGTTTTTT
TRBD2	TRBV4-1	.	TRBJ2-1	CASSHHLAGAYNEQFF	TGCGCCAGCAGCCACCACCTAGCGGGAGCCTACAATGAGCAGTTCTTC
TRBD2	TRBV9	.	TRBJ2-1	CASSDKPGDREGSYNEQFF	TGTGCCAGCAGCGACAAACCGGGGGACCGGGAGGGCTCCTACAATGAGCAGTTCTTC
TRBD1	TRBV19	.	TRBJ2-7	CASSASGTGFYEQYF	TGTGCCAGTAGTGCCTCCGGGACAGGCTTCTACGAGCAGTACTTC
TRBD1	TRBV29-1	.	TRBJ2-7	CSVEGSRDRVNEQYF	TGCAGCGTTGAAGGGTCAAGGGACAGGGTAAACGAGCAGTACTTC
.	TRBV28	.	TRBJ2-1	CASSFPREQYNEQFF	TGTGCCAGCAGTTTTCCCAGGGAGCAATACAATGAGCAGTTCTTC
.	TRBV28	.	TRBJ2-1	CASVPGTSYNEQFF	TGTGCCAGCGTTCCGGGAACCTCCTACAATGAGCAGTTCTTC
.	TRBV19	.	TRBJ1-5	CASSMGHRDLNQPQHF	TGTGCCAGTAGTATGGGTCATCGGGATTTAAATCAGCCCCAGCATTTT
TRBD1	TRBV27	.	TRBJ2-7	CASSPTSGTGYYEQYF	TGTGCCAGCAGTCCTACCTCCGGGACAGGGTACTACGAGCAGTACTTC
TRBD1	TRBV9	once	TRBJ1-1	CASATGINTEAFF	TGTGCCAGCGCGACAGGGATAAACACTGAAGCTTTCTTT
.	TRBV7-3	.	TRBJ2-2	CASSFSGTGELFF	TGTGCCAGCAGCTTTAGTGGCACCGGGGAGCTGTTTTTT
TRBD2	TRBV11-3	.	TRBJ2-1	CASSSRGERAANEQFF	TGTGCCAGCAGCTCCCGGGGGGAGCGGGCGGCGAATGAGCAGTTCTTC
.	TRBV7-8	.	TRBJ1-5	CASSLGLWGRNQPQHF	TGTGCCAGCAGCTTAGGCCTGTGGGGGCGCAATCAGCCCCAGCATTTT
.	TRBV14	.	TRBJ2-4	CASSQFTWEPDQGPKNIQYF	TGTGCCAGCAGCCAGTTCACCTGGGAGCCGGACCAGGGTCCAAAAAACATTCAGTACTTC
.	TRBV10-3	.	TRBJ2-2	CAISESQTENTGELFF	TGTGCCATCAGTGAGTCGCAAACAGAGAACACCGGGGAGCTGTTTTTT
TRBD1	TRBV19	.	TRBJ2-3	CASSITGAWGTDTQYF	TGTGCCAGTAGTATCACAGGGGCGTGGGGCACAGATACGCAGTATTTT
TRBD1	TRBV5-1	once	TRBJ1-1	CASSPGTGGRRDTEAFF	TGCGCCAGCAGCCCCGGGACAGGGGGAAGGAGAGACACTGAAGCTTTCTTT
.	TRBV5-8	.	TRBJ2-2	CASSPGPFGDTGELFF	TGTGCCAGCAGCCCCGGGCCCTTTGGGGACACCGGGGAGCTGTTTTTT
.	TRBV7-2	.	TRBJ1-3	CASSLDWQGDISGNTIYF	TGTGCCAGCAGCTTAGATTGGCAAGGGGACATCTCTGGAAACACCATATATTTT
.	TRBV18	.	TRBJ2-2	CASSPLTPGSFSGELFF	TGTGCCAGCTCACCACTTACGCCAGGGTCCTTCTCAGGGGAGCTGTTTTTT
TRBD1	TRBV7-3	.	TRBJ2-3	CASSPGQGWAYTQYF	TGTGCCAGCAGCCCCGGACAGGGATGGGCTTATACGCAGTATTTT
.	TRBV12-5	.	TRBJ2-3	CASGLSSTDTQYF	TGTGCTAGTGGTTTGAGTAGCACAGATACGCAGTATTTT
TRBD1	TRBV6-1	.	TRBJ2-7	CASRGQGAHEQYF	TGTGCCAGCAGGGGACAGGGGGCCCACGAGCAGTACTTC
.	TRBV9	.	TRBJ2-3	CASSVYGVPGDTQYF	TGTGCCAGCAGCGTATATGGCGTCCCGGGGGATACGCAGTATTTT
TRBD1	TRBV27	.	TRBJ2-7	CASSLSGTVSYEQYF	TGTGCCAGCAGTTTATCAGGGACAGTCTCCTACGAGCAGTACTTC
.	TRBV30	.	TRBJ2-7	CAWSWSAGPEQYF	TGTGCCTGGAGTTGGTCCGCCGGCCCCGAGCAGTACTTC
TRBD1	TRBV2	.	TRBJ2-7	CASREYRQGLYEQYF	TGTGCCAGCAGAGAGTATCGACAGGGGCTATACGAGCAGTACTTC
.	TRBV5-1	.	TRBJ2-1	CASTLGDEQFF	TGCGCCAGCACCCTGGGGGATGAGCAGTTCTTC
.	TRBV7-2	.	TRBJ2-7	CASSLGNSEQYF	TGTGCCAGCAGCTTAGGAAACTCCGAGCAGTACTTC
.	TRBV19	.	TRBJ2-7	CASSPRVFSYEQYF	TGTGCCAGTAGTCCCCGGGTCTTCTCCTACGAGCAGTACTTC
TRBD2	TRBV13	.	TRBJ2-7	CASSGRTSGSYEQYF	TGTGCCAGCAGCGGCAGGACTAGCGGGAGCTACGAGCAGTACTTC
TRBD1	TRBV19	.	TRBJ2-1	CASSIMFWTGDEQFF	TGTGCCAGTAGTATAATGTTTTGGACAGGCGATGAGCAGTTCTTC
.	TRBV28	.	TRBJ2-3	CASSFPRTGYTQYF	TGTGCCAGCAGTTTCCCTCGGACTGGTTATACGCAGTATTTT
TRBD2	TRBV28	once	TRBJ2-1	CASSPYLLAGESTYNEQFF	TGTGCCAGCAGTCCTTACTTACTAGCGGGCGAATCGACGTACAATGAGCAGTTCTTC
.	TRBV14	.	TRBJ2-5	CASSQGVVLRETQYF	TGTGCCAGCAGCCAAGGGGTTGTCCTTAGGGAGACCCAGTACTTC
.	TRBV10-3	.	TRBJ2-7	CAISSIAVYEQYF	TGTGCCATCAGTTCCATAGCGGTCTACGAGCAGTACTTC
.	TRBV29-1	.	TRBJ1-1	CSVGVAHLNTEAFF	TGCAGCGTTGGGGTGGCACACCTGAACACTGAAGCTTTCTTT
TRBD2	TRBV29-1	.	TRBJ2-2	CSGRASGRGTGELFF	TGCAGTGGCCGGGCTAGCGGGAGAGGTACCGGGGAGCTGTTTTTT
TRBD2	TRBV2	.	TRBJ2-3	CASNPGLAGGDTQYF	TGTGCCAGCAACCCGGGACTAGCGGGAGGTGATACGCAGTATTTT
.	TRBV27	.	TRBJ1-2	CASSLGGGGLTGYTF	TGTGCCAGCAGTTTAGGAGGCGGGGGCCTTACTGGCTACACCTTC
TRBD2	TRBV7-9	.	TRBJ2-3	CASSPREGWGLAVTDTQYF	TGTGCCAGCAGCCCCCGTGAGGGGTGGGGACTAGCGGTCACAGATACGCAGTATTTT
.	TRBV9	.	TRBJ2-3	CASSVDGEEDTQYF	TGTGCCAGCAGCGTAGATGGTGAAGAAGATACGCAGTATTTT
.	TRBV27	.	TRBJ2-7	CASSLKAVLNEQYF	TGTGCCAGCAGTTTAAAGGCGGTTCTCAACGAGCAGTACTTC
.	TRBV5-1	few	TRBJ2-1	CASLGTNYNEQFF	TGCGCCAGCCTTGGGACAAACTACAATGAGCAGTTCTTC
TRBD2	TRBV4-3	once	TRBJ2-1	CASSQVLAGVGNEQFF	TGCGCCAGCAGCCAAGTGCTCGCGGGAGTGGGGAATGAGCAGTTCTTC
.	TRBV7-9	.	TRBJ2-5	CASSPAPADGYQETQYF	TGTGCCAGCAGCCCCGCCCCAGCGGACGGGTACCAAGAGACCCAGTACTTC
.	TRBV25-1	.	TRBJ2-7	CASSDGYYEQYF	TGTGCCAGCAGTGATGGGTACTACGAGCAGTACTTC
.	TRBV27	.	TRBJ2-7	CASSLSGGGRSYEQYF	TGTGCCAGCAGTTTATCTGGGGGCGGGAGATCCTACGAGCAGTACTTC